These 4 T cell receptor beta chains share one sample of origin, sequenced in a study of blood T cell repertoires in COVID-19. Here immunoSEQ multiplex PCR was the method, and the copy in TCRdb shows in-frame clones only, minus some. The data contain about 220,000 clones, around 86% of them singletons. The sample was peripheral blood. These receptors came from a young man who had recovered from COVID-19.

The CDR3: CSVRETYEQYF. For the CDR3, the DNA is TGCAGCGTTCGGGAAACCTACGAGCAGTACTTC. V usage is TRBV29-1 and J usage is TRBJ2-7; possible D gene TRBD2, 5 bases. V dropped 5 bases and J dropped 2 bases, with 7 bases sitting between them. The CDR3 extends over 11 amino acids. Germline values: CDR1 SQVTM, CDR2 ANQGSEA.

This clone showed up just once. The rearrangement links TRBV7-9 to TRBJ1-5; D perhaps matches TRBD1 (6 bases). The germline V gene has CDR1 SEHNR and CDR2 FQNEAQ (reference sequence). This CDR3 contains 13 residues. V was trimmed by 4 bases and J by 11 bases, leaving 15 bases between them. The DNA for the CDR3 is TGTGCCAGCAGCTCTGGGGGCGGGGGAGCCCAGCATTTT. This gives the protein CASSSGGGGAQHF. The full variable domain, rest sourced from reference TRBV7-9 and TRBJ1-5, is DTGVSQNPRHKITKRGQNVTFRCDPISEHNRLYWYRQTLGQGPEFLTYFQNEAQLEKSRLLSDRFSAERPKGSFSTLEIQRTEQGDSAMYLCASSSGGGGAQHFGDGTRLSIL.

Only one count was recorded for this clone. The V gene is TRBV19, the J gene TRBJ2-7; D is perhaps TRBD1 (6 bases). V lost 1 base to trimming and J lost 2 bases, with 9 bases between them. Germline V lookup: CDR1 LNHDA, CDR2 SQIVND (reference sequence). The CDR3 contains 14 residues. The CDR3 is CASSIGTATYEQYF. The DNA for the CDR3 is TGTGCCAGTAGTATAGGGACAGCCACCTACGAGCAGTACTTC.

The chain combines TRBV19 with TRBJ2-5; 11 bases map to TRBD2. The junction had 3 bases not matched to a gene; V was cut back by 5 bases and J by 1 base. The CDR3 loop spans 15 amino acids. Germline CDR1 is LNHDA and CDR2 is SQIVND (reference sequence). CDR3 bases: TGTGCCAGTAGTGAGACTAGCGGGGCCCAAGAGACCCAGTACTTC. Protein product: CASSETSGAQETQYF.